Listed below are T cell receptor beta chains from one sample, sequenced in a study of T cells in Graves' hyperthyroidism and ophthalmopathy. TCRdb analysed the multiplex PCR reads with MiXCR anew, one entry per CDR3 protein. The sample gives under 350,000 distinct CDR3 sequences, about 20% of which show up once; about 49% is in the top ten. Sequencing was done on a sample of blood. Source of these receptors: a woman aged 45-60 years with Graves' hyperthyroidism. Both conserved end residues are part of each CDR3. The order of the fields is clone size, V gene, D gene, J gene, CDR3 protein, CDR3 DNA. The D gene is left open where the match is weak. Rows give clone size only sometimes, using once, few, many, or a class for an expanded clone.

abundance: many; v_gene: TRBV6-2/TRBV6-3; d_gene: NA; j_gene: TRBJ2-1; CDR3aa: CASRAPSSYYNEQFF; CDR3nt: TGTGCCAGCAGGGCGCCCTCCTCCTACTACAATGAGCAGTTCTTC
abundance: NA; v_gene: TRBV11-2; d_gene: NA; j_gene: TRBJ1-1; CDR3aa: CASSQVGQPLGPAFF; CDR3nt: TGTGCCAGCAGCCAGGTGGGGCAGCCCTTGGGGCCAGCTTTCTTT
abundance: many; v_gene: TRBV19; d_gene: TRBD1; j_gene: TRBJ1-1; CDR3aa: CARSDRGDGGEAFF; CDR3nt: TGTGCCCGGTCGGACAGGGGGGATGGAGGGGAAGCTTTCTTT
abundance: many; v_gene: TRBV28; d_gene: NA; j_gene: TRBJ2-7; CDR3aa: CASSFFEPAGRWDEQYF; CDR3nt: TGTGCCAGCAGTTTTTTTGAGCCCGCCGGGCGGTGGGACGAGCAGTACTTC
abundance: NA; v_gene: TRBV6-2/TRBV6-3; d_gene: NA; j_gene: TRBJ2-2; CDR3aa: CASRPLGTGELFF; CDR3nt: TGTGCCAGCAGACCCCTTGGAACCGGGGAGCTGTTTTTT
abundance: NA; v_gene: TRBV6-1; d_gene: TRBD1; j_gene: TRBJ2-7; CDR3aa: CASSEPGQGGYEQYF; CDR3nt: TGTGCCAGCAGTGAACCGGGACAGGGCGGCTACGAGCAGTACTTC
abundance: NA; v_gene: TRBV7-2; d_gene: TRBD2; j_gene: TRBJ2-5; CDR3aa: CASSFDGTSLETQYF; CDR3nt: TGTGCCAGCAGCTTCGACGGGACTAGTCTGGAGACCCAGTACTTC
abundance: few; v_gene: TRBV30; d_gene: NA; j_gene: TRBJ2-7; CDR3aa: CAWSVFGGYEQYF; CDR3nt: TGTGCCTGGAGTGTTTTTGGCGGCTACGAGCAGTACTTC
abundance: NA; v_gene: TRBV19; d_gene: TRBD1; j_gene: TRBJ2-1; CDR3aa: CASSMRDRQYNEQFF; CDR3nt: TGTGCCAGTAGTATGAGGGACAGGCAGTACAATGAGCAGTTCTTC
abundance: NA; v_gene: TRBV27; d_gene: TRBD2; j_gene: TRBJ2-1; CDR3aa: CASRASGGAVEQFF; CDR3nt: TGTGCCAGCCGTGCGAGCGGGGGGGCCGTTGAGCAGTTCTTC
abundance: many; v_gene: TRBV5-1; d_gene: TRBD2; j_gene: TRBJ2-1; CDR3aa: CASSSGLAGANEQFF; CDR3nt: TGTGCCAGCAGTTCAGGACTAGCGGGGGCCAATGAGCAGTTCTTC
abundance: NA; v_gene: TRBV2; d_gene: NA; j_gene: TRBJ2-2; CDR3aa: CASWGVYNTGELFF; CDR3nt: TGTGCCAGTTGGGGGGTATATAACACCGGGGAGCTGTTTTTT
abundance: many; v_gene: TRBV28; d_gene: NA; j_gene: TRBJ2-5; CDR3aa: CASSLSGAGWAGETQYF; CDR3nt: TGTGCCAGCAGTCTATCGGGGGCGGGATGGGCCGGGGAGACCCAGTACTTC
abundance: many; v_gene: TRBV7-9; d_gene: TRBD1; j_gene: TRBJ2-3; CDR3aa: CASSLTLGQGRDTQYF; CDR3nt: TGTGCCAGCAGCCTAACCCTGGGACAGGGGAGAGATACGCAGTATTTT
abundance: NA; v_gene: TRBV5-6; d_gene: TRBD1; j_gene: TRBJ2-3; CDR3aa: CASSNNQGVGDTQYF; CDR3nt: TGTGCCAGCAGCAACAATCAGGGGGTTGGAGATACGCAGTATTTT
abundance: many; v_gene: TRBV5-1; d_gene: NA; j_gene: TRBJ2-1; CDR3aa: CASSLEASGSEQFF; CDR3nt: TGCGCCAGCAGCTTGGAGGCTAGTGGGTCCGAGCAGTTCTTC
abundance: many; v_gene: TRBV20-1; d_gene: TRBD1; j_gene: TRBJ2-5; CDR3aa: CSAREKGQAAETQYF; CDR3nt: TGCAGTGCTAGAGAAAAGGGACAGGCAGCAGAGACCCAGTACTTC
abundance: many; v_gene: TRBV30; d_gene: NA; j_gene: TRBJ1-1; CDR3aa: CAWSVQGYTEAFF; CDR3nt: TGTGCCTGGAGTGTACAGGGTTACACTGAAGCTTTCTTT